This T cell receptor beta chain was observed in a study of T-cell reconstitution after alpha-beta-depleted transplantation in children. A word on this clonotype: Antigen unknown.

CDR3 length: 14 amino acids. The V gene lost 0 bases and the J gene lost 5 bases, with 8 bases spanning the gap. Germline CDR1 is MNHEY and CDR2 is SVGAGI. Study-level points and caveats: Counts and diversity of T cells one year after transplant came mostly from newly produced T cells. The study reportedly traced alpha-beta T cells about two months after transplant to several hundred expanded graft clones. Surviving recipient T cells and thymic progenitors accounted for the high day-60 TCRbeta diversity observed in some patients.

Unique molecular identifiers were incorporated during preparation of the TCRbeta library. A single record per CDR3 protein comes from TCRdb applying MiXCR to the PCR reads. The sample yields approximately 400,000 distinct CDR3 sequences, roughly 15% seen once. The sequencing here drew on PBMCs, mostly from graft donor cells, taken 360 days after TCRalphabeta/CD19-depleted stem cell transplant. The genes are TRBV6-5 and TRBJ2-1; weak D call: TRBD2 (5 bases). This receptor was taken from a boy under two years old who had a stem cell transplant for Wiskott-Aldrich syndrome, so the T cells may come from the graft donor. The CDR3: CASSYSTRHNEQFF. CDR3 bases: TGTGCCAGCAGTTACTCTACTAGGCACAATGAGCAGTTCTTC.